This TCR beta chain was recorded in a study of blood T cells in healthy people across ages. The CDR3 runs 12 residues. Trimming shortened V by 3 bases and J by 2 bases, and 8 bases separated the two germline ends. From germline, CDR1 is DFQATT and CDR2 SNEGSKA (reference sequence). This clonotype occurred a few times. Next came a second PCR, run for about 6 to 12 cycles, which used a sample-barcoded 5' primer along with a J-beta primer mix. Per sample, CDR3-containing paired-end reads numbered at least 2.5 million. TCRdb redid the calling of the 5' RACE reads with MiXCR, one entry per CDR3 protein. In the table there are 1.5 million or so distinct CDR3 sequences, approximately 42% of which are singletons.

This TCR derives from a woman between 18 and 29 years old in good health. The chain links TRBV20-1 to TRBJ2-7, with TRBD1 as a possible D gene (5 bases). The material sequenced was blood. The CDR3 DNA is TGCAGTGCTAGGCCCAGGGCCTACGAGCAGTACTTC. It translates to CSARPRAYEQYF.